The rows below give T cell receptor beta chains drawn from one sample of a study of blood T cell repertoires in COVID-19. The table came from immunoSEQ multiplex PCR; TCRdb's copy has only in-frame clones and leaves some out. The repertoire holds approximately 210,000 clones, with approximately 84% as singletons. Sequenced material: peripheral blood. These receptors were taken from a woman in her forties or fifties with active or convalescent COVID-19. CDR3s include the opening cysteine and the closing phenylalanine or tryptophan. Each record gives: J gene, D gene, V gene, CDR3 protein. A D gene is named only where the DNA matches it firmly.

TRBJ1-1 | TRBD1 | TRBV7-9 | CASRFGLQGQGTEAFF
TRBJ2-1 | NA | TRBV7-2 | CASSSRAGTGFNEQFF
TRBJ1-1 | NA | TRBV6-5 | CASREVELGGTEAFF
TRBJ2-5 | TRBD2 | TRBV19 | CASTPLGTSGQETQYF
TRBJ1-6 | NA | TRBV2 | CASMGAEDSPLHF
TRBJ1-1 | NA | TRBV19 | CASSNERTAEAFF
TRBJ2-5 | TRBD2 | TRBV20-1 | CSASSGSLRETQYF
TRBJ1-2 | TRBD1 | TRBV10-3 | CAISESRGRGLDYGYTF
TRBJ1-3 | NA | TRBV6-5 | CASSYYRESSGNTIYF
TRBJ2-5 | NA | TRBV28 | CASSFSRGGRETQYF